Below, one T cell receptor (beta chain) is given with its context. The antigen is undetermined. The PCR employed 60 Vbeta primers together with 13 Jbeta primers. Method: immunoSEQ multiplex PCR; TCRdb's copy keeps in-frame clones and lacks some. The sample contains about 110,000 clones, about three quarters of which appear only once. These data belong to a study of cytomegalovirus exposure and HLA in healthy donors. The study's findings and limits: Being indistinguishable, some V segments were excluded, TRBV6-2 and TRBV6-3 among them. Common viral pathogens were later found to be apparently linked to several of the most significant clusters. In vitro experiments confirmed that a few CMV-associated chains were specific for CMV antigens. It was reported that TCR beta sequences correctly inferred the HLA-A and HLA-B alleles for most subjects.

There are 16 residues in the CDR3. V gave up 4 bases and J gave up 4 bases; unmatched junction bases: 10. In germline, CDR1 is MGHRA, CDR2 YSYEKL. V and J are TRBV4-1 and TRBJ1-3; 7 bases map to TRBD1. The sequenced sample was PBMCs. The sequence was collected from a man in his thirties or forties in good health and CMV-seronegative. CDR3 sequence: CASSPQPQDRGNTIYF. The CDR3 DNA reads TGCGCCAGCAGCCCGCAACCCCAGGACAGGGGAAACACCATATATTTT.